This TCR beta chain was sequenced during a study of T cell changes during pregnancy in multiple sclerosis. A single count supports this clone. The CDR3 spans 15 residues. The germline V gene has CDR1 SGHRS and CDR2 YFSETQ. V lost 2 bases, J lost 6 bases, and 17 bases lay in between. Profiled with immunoSEQ multiplex PCR; TCRdb holds only in-frame clones, not every one. This repertoire shows tens of thousands of clones, around 90% found once; its top ten account for around 2%. The receptor comes from a female donor with multiple sclerosis, enrolled in a pregnancy study. The rearrangement joins TRBV5-1 to TRBJ1-1; no clear D. Sequencing used peripheral blood, obtained in the second trimester of pregnancy. CDR3 residues: CASSLRGLVVAEAFF. The DNA of the CDR3 is TGCGCCAGCAGCTTACGAGGACTAGTAGTCGCTGAAGCTTTCTTT. The full variable domain, in which reference TRBV5-1 and TRBJ1-1 provide the parts outside the CDR3, is KAGVTQTPRYLIKTRGQQVTLSCSPISGHRSVSWYQQTPGQGLQFLFEYFSETQRNKGNFPGRFSGRQFSNSRSEMNVSTLELGDSALYLCASSLRGLVVAEAFFGQGTRLTVV.